The 12 T cell receptor beta chains below all came from one sample that was sequenced in a study of blood T cell repertoires in COVID-19. Data came from immunoSEQ multiplex PCR; TCRdb stores just in-frame clones and leaves some out. Of fewer than 250,000 clones listed, nearly 85% were seen once; the top ten hold more than 5%. The sequenced sample was peripheral blood. The receptors stem from a human donor in a cohort sampled during active COVID-19.

A few counts support this clone. The rearrangement joins TRBV3-1 (or the pseudogene TRBV3-2) to TRBJ2-5; TRBD2 matches at 14 bases. This CDR3 has 16 amino acids. Germline CDR1 is LGHDT and CDR2 is YNNKEL (reference sequence). The trim removed 5 bases at V and 4 bases at J, leaving 6 bases unmatched. CDR3 nucleotide sequence: TGTGCCAGCAGCTCACCGGGACTAGCGGGAGCAGAGACCCAGTACTTC. It is translated as CASSSPGLAGAETQYF.

The V gene is TRBV28, the J gene TRBJ2-3; D unclear. The CDR3 totals 13 residues. Germline-derived CDR1 and CDR2 are MDHEN and SYDVKM. Trimming stripped 7 bases from V and 2 bases from J, with 10 bases between. CDR3 sequence: CASTPAATDTQYF. The CDR3 DNA is TGTGCCAGCACCCCCGCGGCCACAGATACGCAGTATTTT.

This clone was observed once. J is TRBJ2-7 and V is TRBV28; 10 positions agree with TRBD2. V trimming: 2 bases; J trimming: 3 bases; junction bases outside the gene matches: 10. The CDR3 spans 17 residues. CDR1 MDHEN and CDR2 SYDVKM come from the germline V gene. The CDR3: CASSLGGFSGRLYEQYF. The CDR3 DNA reads as TGTGCCAGCAGTTTAGGAGGGTTTAGCGGGAGGCTCTACGAGCAGTACTTC.

As to this clone: Additional DNA sequences in this sample encode the identical CDR3. This sequence joins TRBV20-1 and TRBJ2-3; TRBD2 is a possible D gene (5 bases). The germline V and J ends were trimmed by 3 bases and 6 bases, with 7 bases remaining between them. The length of the CDR3 is 11 residues. CDR1 is DFQATT and CDR2 is SNEGSKA in the germline V gene (reference sequence). CDR3 nucleotides: TGCAGTGCTAGTAGAGGGGATACGCAGTATTTT. Protein sequence: CSASRGDTQYF.

V usage is TRBV5-1 and J usage is TRBJ2-7; D possibly corresponds to TRBD1 (6 bases). Germline values: CDR1 SGHRS, CDR2 YFSETQ. Trimming shortened V by 2 bases and J by 1 base, and 7 bases separated the two germline ends. The CDR3 consists of 13 residues. CDR3 nucleotides: TGCGCCAGCAGCTTTGGACAGTCCTACGAGCAGTACTTC. It translates to CASSFGQSYEQYF.

This clone occurred once. This chain uses TRBV5-1 with TRBJ1-1, with TRBD1 matching over 10 bases. The CDR3 extends over 13 amino acids. CDR1 is SGHRS and CDR2 is YFSETQ in the germline V gene. V was clipped by 0 bases and J by 11 bases; unmatched bases: 4. The CDR3 region has the DNA TGCGCCAGCAGCTTGGAGGGGGGACAGGGGGCTTTCTTT. It encodes CASSLEGGQGAFF.

The V and J genes are TRBV7-9 and TRBJ2-4, with D unresolved. Trimming shortened V by 2 bases and J by 1 base, and 18 bases separated the two germline ends. The CDR3 extends over 18 amino acids. Per germline, CDR1 SEHNR and CDR2 FQNEAQ (reference sequence). The CDR3 here is CASSLTRILPRAKNIQYF. The CDR3 DNA reads TGTGCCAGCAGCTTAACTCGCATCCTCCCTCGCGCCAAAAACATTCAGTACTTC. The full variable domain, in which reference TRBV7-9 and TRBJ2-4 provide the parts outside the CDR3, is DTGVSQNPRHKITKRGQNVTFRCDPISEHNRLYWYRQTLGQGPEFLTYFQNEAQLEKSRLLSDRFSAERPKGSFSTLEIQRTEQGDSAMYLCASSLTRILPRAKNIQYFGAGTRLSVL.

This clone was detected a few times. The J gene is TRBJ2-7, the V gene TRBV6-2 or TRBV6-3; D gene uncertain. Germline CDR1 is MNHEY and CDR2 is SVGEGT. The CDR3 extends over 13 amino acids. The V end lost 0 bases, the J end lost 3 bases, and 6 bases lay between the germline ends. The CDR3 sequence is CASSYSPSYEQYF. CDR3 nucleotides: TGTGCCAGCAGTTACTCGCCTAGCTACGAGCAGTACTTC.

V is TRBV7-9 and J is TRBJ1-3; D gene ambiguous. Germline V gives CDR1 SEHNR, CDR2 FQNEAQ (reference sequence). V lost 5 bases, J lost 0 bases, and 11 bases lay in between. This CDR3 is 15 amino acids long. DNA of the CDR3: TGTGCCAGCAGCAGGACTCCGAGCTCTGGAAACACCATATATTTT. Amino acids: CASSRTPSSGNTIYF.

This chain uses TRBV2 with TRBJ2-3; D ambiguous. Trimming took off 4 bases at V and 4 bases at J, with 18 bases between the two ends. CDR3 length: 16 amino acids. CDR1 is SNHLY, CDR2 FYNNEI, per germline. In DNA form, the CDR3 reads TGTGCCAGCAGTGCCCTATCGGTTGAGCTAGCAGATACGCAGTATTTT. Amino acid sequence: CASSALSVELADTQYF.

The rearrangement uses TRBV6-4 and TRBJ2-3, with D possibly matching TRBD1 (6 bases). With 3 bases removed from V and 2 bases from J, the gap between germline ends came to 9 bases. The V gene's germline CDR1 is MRHNA and CDR2 SNTAGT. This CDR3 is built from 14 residues. Here the CDR3 reads CASSEDRYTDTQYF. The CDR3 DNA is TGTGCCAGCAGTGAGGACAGATACACAGATACGCAGTATTTT.

As DNA, the CDR3 is TGTGCCAGCAGTTGGGGAGGGGGATATAATTCACCCCTCCACTTT. This encodes CASSWGGGYNSPLHF. J is TRBJ1-6 and V is TRBV6-2 or TRBV6-3, with a weak D call TRBD1 (6 bases). CDR1 MNHEY and CDR2 SVGEGT come from the germline V gene. Between the trimmed V and J ends, which lost 4 bases and 4 bases, there was a span of 11 bases. The CDR3 has 15 residues.